This T cell receptor beta chain was observed in a study of T-cell memory formation after mild COVID-19. Germline CDR1 SGHRS, CDR2 YFSETQ. The CDR3 covers 16 residues. V shed 2 bases, J shed 4 bases, and the junction held 7 bases outside the gene matches. TCR alpha and TCR beta cDNA libraries carrying sample barcodes and UMIs came from 5'RACE with constant-segment primers. TCRdb re-called the 5' RACE reads through MiXCR, storing one row per CDR3 protein. The table has a few hundred thousand distinct CDR3 sequences, around 15% seen once. This TCR derives from a man aged 18 to 29 who had mild COVID-19 (a few samples of this study predate the infection). Cell type and time point are not known. Material: PBMCs or a T cell subset sorted from them (not recorded which). The chain carries TRBV5-1 and TRBJ2-2, with 8 bases that match TRBD1. The CDR3 DNA reads as TGCGCCAGCAGCTTAGGACGGACAGGGCCCACCGGGGAGCTGTTTTTT. This translates into CASSLGRTGPTGELFF.